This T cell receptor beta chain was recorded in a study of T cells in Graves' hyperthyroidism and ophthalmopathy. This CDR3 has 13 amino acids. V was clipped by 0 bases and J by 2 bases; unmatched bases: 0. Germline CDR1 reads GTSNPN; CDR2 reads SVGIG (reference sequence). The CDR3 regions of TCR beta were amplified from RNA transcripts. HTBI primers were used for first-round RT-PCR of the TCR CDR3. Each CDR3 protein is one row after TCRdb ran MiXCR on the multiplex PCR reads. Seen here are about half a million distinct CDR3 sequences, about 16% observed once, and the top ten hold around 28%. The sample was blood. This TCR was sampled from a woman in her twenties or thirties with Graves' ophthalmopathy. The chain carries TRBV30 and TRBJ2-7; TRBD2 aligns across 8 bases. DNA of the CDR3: TGTGCCTGGAGTGTTAGCGGGACCTACGAGCAGTACTTC. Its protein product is CAWSVSGTYEQYF.